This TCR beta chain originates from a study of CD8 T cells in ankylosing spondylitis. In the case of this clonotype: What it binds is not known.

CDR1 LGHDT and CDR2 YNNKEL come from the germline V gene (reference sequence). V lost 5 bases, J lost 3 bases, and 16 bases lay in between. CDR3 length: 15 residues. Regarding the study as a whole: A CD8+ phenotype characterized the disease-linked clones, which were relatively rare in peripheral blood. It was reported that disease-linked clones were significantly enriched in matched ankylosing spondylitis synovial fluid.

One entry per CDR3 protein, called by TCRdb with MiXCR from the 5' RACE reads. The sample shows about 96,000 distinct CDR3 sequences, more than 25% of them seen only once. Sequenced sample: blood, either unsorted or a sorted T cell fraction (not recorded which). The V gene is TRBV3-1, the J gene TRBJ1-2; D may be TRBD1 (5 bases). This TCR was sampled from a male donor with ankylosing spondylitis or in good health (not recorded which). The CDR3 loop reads CASSVRVARDYGYTF. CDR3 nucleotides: TGTGCCAGCAGCGTCCGGGTCGCCAGGGACTATGGCTACACCTTC.